The 7 T cell receptor beta chains listed next were all sequenced from one sample in a study of T cells in tuberculosis. Stated time point: new active TB diagnosis, blood taken before or within 7 days of starting treatment. This table comes from immunoSEQ multiplex PCR, and its TCRdb copy is limited to in-frame clones, with some not included. This repertoire shows 40,000 or so clones, roughly 95% found once; its top ten account for less than 5%. The source material was PBMCs, sampled at tuberculosis diagnosis. The source of these receptors is an adult with tuberculosis.

This clone is a singleton in its sample. This sequence joins TRBV2 and TRBJ1-5, with 10 bases matching TRBD1. This CDR3 has 15 residues. With V trimmed by 6 bases and J by 0 bases, 2 bases remained unmatched. Germline loops: CDR1 SNHLY, CDR2 FYNNEI. The CDR3 sequence is CASRTGGFSNQPQHF. CDR3 nucleotide sequence: TGTGCCAGCAGGACAGGGGGCTTTAGCAATCAGCCCCAGCATTTT.

This chain uses TRBV10-3 with TRBJ1-2; D is unresolved. Trimming removed 7 bases from V and 4 bases from J, with 7 bases in between. Germline CDR1 is ENHRY and CDR2 is SYGVKD. The CDR3 extends over 11 amino acids. The CDR3 loop reads CAINSLYGYTF. DNA for the CDR3: TGTGCCATCAACAGTCTCTATGGCTACACCTTC.

The rearrangement links TRBV2 to TRBJ2-7, with a tentative D call TRBD2 (6 bases). CDR3 length equals 17 residues. Germline V CDR1 and CDR2: SNHLY, FYNNEI. With 3 bases removed from V and 0 bases from J, the gap between germline ends came to 18 bases. CDR3: CASSDRADYLSSYEQYF. Here the CDR3 DNA reads TGTGCCAGCAGTGATAGGGCGGACTACCTGAGCTCCTACGAGCAGTACTTC. Based on the CDR3 plus reference TRBV2 and TRBJ2-7, the full variable domain is EPEVTQTPSHQVTQMGQEVILRCVPISNHLYFYWYRQILGQKVEFLVSFYNNEISEKSEIFDDQFSVERPDGSNFTLKIRSTKLEDSAMYFCASSDRADYLSSYEQYFGPGTRLTVT.

This clone was seen only once. V and J are TRBV4-3 and TRBJ1-1; D gene ambiguous. Trimming cost V 0 bases and J 0 bases, with 8 bases left between them. Looked up from germline, CDR1 is LGHNA and CDR2 is YSLEER. This CDR3 comprises 15 residues. CDR3 DNA: TGCGCCAGCAGCCAAGAGAACACCTTGAACACTGAAGCTTTCTTT. Amino acid sequence: CASSQENTLNTEAFF.

This chain uses TRBV7-8 with TRBJ2-3; TRBD2 agrees at 12 bases. The CDR3 sequence is 16 residues long. Per germline, CDR1 SGHVS and CDR2 FQNEAQ. The ends lost 4 bases at V and 2 bases at J; junction bases unmatched: 4. The CDR3 nucleotides are TGTGCCAGCAGCTCGGGACTAGCGGGTCACACAGATACGCAGTATTTT. This gives the protein CASSSGLAGHTDTQYF.

The J gene is TRBJ2-1, the V gene TRBV28, with TRBD1 matching over 8 bases. The CDR3 runs 12 residues. CDR1 and CDR2 from the germline V gene are MDHEN and SYDVKM. V shed 4 bases, J shed 12 bases, and the junction held 5 bases outside the gene matches. CDR3 in DNA: TGTGCCAGCAGTTCGGACAGGGTGGGGCAGTTCTTC. Its protein product is CASSSDRVGQFF.

This clone was detected once. J is TRBJ2-4 and V is TRBV11-3, with 8 bases fitting TRBD1. Trimming cost V 0 bases and J 3 bases; bases outside gene matches: 7. The CDR3 runs to 17 residues. Per the germline V gene, CDR1 is SGHNT and CDR2 is YENEEA. DNA of the CDR3: TGTGCCAGCAGCTTAGATACAGGGGGAATGCTCAAAAACATTCAGTACTTC. This encodes CASSLDTGGMLKNIQYF.